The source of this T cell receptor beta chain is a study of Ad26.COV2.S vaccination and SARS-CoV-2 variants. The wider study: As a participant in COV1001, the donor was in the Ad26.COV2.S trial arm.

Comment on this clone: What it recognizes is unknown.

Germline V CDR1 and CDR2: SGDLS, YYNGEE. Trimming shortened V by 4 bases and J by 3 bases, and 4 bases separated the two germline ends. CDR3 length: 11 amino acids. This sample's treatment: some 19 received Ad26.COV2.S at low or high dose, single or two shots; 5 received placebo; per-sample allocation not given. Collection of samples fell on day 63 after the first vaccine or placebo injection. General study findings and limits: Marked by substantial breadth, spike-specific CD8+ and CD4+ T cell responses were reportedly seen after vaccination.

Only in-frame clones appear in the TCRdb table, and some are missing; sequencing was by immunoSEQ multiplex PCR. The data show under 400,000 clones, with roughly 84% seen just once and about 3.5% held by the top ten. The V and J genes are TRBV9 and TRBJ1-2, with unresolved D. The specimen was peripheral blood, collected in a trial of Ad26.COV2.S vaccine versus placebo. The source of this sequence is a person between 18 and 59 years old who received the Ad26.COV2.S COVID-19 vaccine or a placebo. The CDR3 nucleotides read TGTGCCAGCAGCAGGGACTATGGCTACACCTTC. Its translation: CASSRDYGYTF.